At least ten counts were recorded for the clone carrying this TCR beta chain. As yet, its antigen is unknown. This specimen belongs to a study of prognosis after radiotherapy for stage I lung cancer. Study as a whole: Patients received 3 to 5 SBRT fractions with a biologically effective dose of at least 100 Gy. Concurrent therapy with stereotactic body radiotherapy was given to no patient. The study, taken as a whole, reports: The authors reported that TRBV and TRBJ gene usage differed between patients with and without metastases.

V gave up 4 bases and J gave up 8 bases; unmatched junction bases: 8. Germline-derived CDR1 and CDR2 are SGHNT and YYREEE (reference sequence). This CDR3 has 14 amino acids. Researchers used two-round multiplex PCR to amplify TCR beta CDR3 starting from genomic DNA. During first-round PCR, primers specific to each TRBV and TRBJ gene were used. TCRdb reprocessed the multiplex PCR reads with MiXCR, giving one entry per CDR3 protein. The sample has under 20,000 distinct CDR3 sequences; under 50% are singletons. This clonotype was obtained from a donor over 45 with non-small cell lung cancer. The rearrangement joins TRBV5-4 to TRBJ2-1, with 8 nucleotides matching TRBD1. The material was PBMCs, obtained before or after stereotactic body radiation therapy (not recorded which). CDR3 in amino acids: CASSARTGRDEQFF. CDR3 sequence (DNA): TGTGCCAGCAGCGCCAGGACAGGGCGGGATGAGCAGTTCTTC.